A selection of T cell receptor beta chains follows, all from one sample in a study of blood T cells in healthy people across ages. From the 5' RACE reads, TCRdb called clonotypes with MiXCR, one entry per CDR3 protein. The data show over 600,000 distinct CDR3 sequences, approximately 60% seen once. The sequenced sample consisted of blood. The receptors were sampled from a middle-aged man in good health. The CDR3 runs from the conserved cysteine through the conserved F or W. A D gene is named only where the DNA matches it firmly. Size values are once, few and many counts, or a class for expanded clones, and some rows have none.

d_gene: -
v_gene: TRBV7-8
j_gene: TRBJ2-1
abundance: -
CDR3aa: CASSHRETYNEQFF
CDR3nt: TGTGCCAGCAGCCACCGGGAAACCTACAATGAGCAGTTCTTC

d_gene: TRBD2
v_gene: TRBV9
j_gene: TRBJ2-1
abundance: few
CDR3aa: CASSVGASGSSHEQFF
CDR3nt: TGTGCCAGCAGCGTGGGGGCTAGCGGGAGTAGTCATGAGCAGTTCTTC

d_gene: -
v_gene: TRBV27
j_gene: TRBJ2-7
abundance: -
CDR3aa: CASKDALEQYF
CDR3nt: TGTGCCAGCAAGGACGCCTTAGAGCAGTACTTC

d_gene: -
v_gene: TRBV29-1
j_gene: TRBJ2-1
abundance: -
CDR3aa: CSVEDGGEQFF
CDR3nt: TGCAGCGTTGAAGATGGGGGTGAGCAGTTCTTC

d_gene: -
v_gene: TRBV20-1
j_gene: TRBJ2-1
abundance: -
CDR3aa: CSASLRISYNEQFF
CDR3nt: TGCAGTGCTAGTTTGCGGATCTCCTACAATGAGCAGTTCTTC

d_gene: TRBD1
v_gene: TRBV9
j_gene: TRBJ1-2
abundance: -
CDR3aa: CASGVSGGYGYTF
CDR3nt: TGTGCCAGCGGGGTATCAGGGGGCTATGGCTACACCTTC

d_gene: -
v_gene: TRBV6-2/TRBV6-3
j_gene: TRBJ2-6
abundance: -
CDR3aa: CASSYSGPNSGANVLTF
CDR3nt: TGTGCCAGCAGTTACTCGGGACCGAACTCTGGGGCCAACGTCCTGACTTTC

d_gene: TRBD2
v_gene: TRBV27
j_gene: TRBJ2-7
abundance: -
CDR3aa: CASSWGRAYEQYF
CDR3nt: TGTGCCAGCAGTTGGGGGAGGGCCTACGAGCAGTACTTC

d_gene: TRBD2
v_gene: TRBV6-1
j_gene: TRBJ2-5
abundance: -
CDR3aa: CASRRGLAGDDEYQETQYF
CDR3nt: TGTGCCAGCAGACGGGGGCTAGCGGGGGACGACGAGTACCAAGAGACCCAGTACTTC

d_gene: -
v_gene: TRBV24-1
j_gene: TRBJ1-2
abundance: -
CDR3aa: CATSERSRVGYTF
CDR3nt: TGTGCCACCAGTGAGAGGAGTCGGGTTGGCTACACCTTC

d_gene: -
v_gene: TRBV25-1
j_gene: TRBJ2-7
abundance: few
CDR3aa: CASSESGPYEQYF
CDR3nt: TGTGCCAGCAGTGAATCCGGACCATACGAGCAGTACTTC

d_gene: TRBD2
v_gene: TRBV7-2
j_gene: TRBJ2-3
abundance: -
CDR3aa: CASSLALTSGSSGTDTQYF
CDR3nt: TGTGCCAGCAGCTTAGCGTTGACTAGCGGGAGTTCGGGCACAGATACGCAGTATTTT

d_gene: TRBD2
v_gene: TRBV7-3
j_gene: TRBJ2-7
abundance: -
CDR3aa: CASSIEAGGPYEQYF
CDR3nt: TGTGCCAGCAGCATAGAAGCGGGAGGCCCCTACGAGCAGTACTTC

d_gene: -
v_gene: TRBV10-3
j_gene: TRBJ1-1
abundance: -
CDR3aa: CAIRDIEASNTEAFF
CDR3nt: TGTGCCATCAGGGATATCGAGGCTTCGAACACTGAAGCTTTCTTT

d_gene: -
v_gene: TRBV20-1
j_gene: TRBJ2-5
abundance: -
CDR3aa: CSASLGDYGQYF
CDR3nt: TGCAGTGCTAGTCTGGGGGATTACGGGCAGTACTTC

d_gene: -
v_gene: TRBV11-2
j_gene: TRBJ2-5
abundance: many
CDR3aa: CASSRDIQETQYF
CDR3nt: TGTGCCAGCAGCCGGGACATCCAAGAGACCCAGTACTTC

d_gene: -
v_gene: TRBV6-4
j_gene: TRBJ2-5
abundance: few
CDR3aa: CASSDKETQYF
CDR3nt: TGTGCCAGCAGTGACAAAGAGACCCAGTACTTC

d_gene: -
v_gene: TRBV28
j_gene: TRBJ2-7
abundance: -
CDR3aa: CASSQRTGYEQYF
CDR3nt: TGTGCCAGCAGTCAAAGGACGGGTTACGAGCAGTACTTC

d_gene: -
v_gene: TRBV20-1
j_gene: TRBJ2-5
abundance: once
CDR3aa: CSAPAQATTQYF
CDR3nt: TGCAGTGCGCCAGCCCAAGCCACGACCCAGTACTTC

d_gene: -
v_gene: TRBV20-1
j_gene: TRBJ1-5
abundance: -
CDR3aa: CSAIGTSSNQPQHF
CDR3nt: TGCAGTGCCATAGGGACTTCCAGCAATCAGCCCCAGCATTTT

d_gene: -
v_gene: TRBV29-1
j_gene: TRBJ1-5
abundance: few
CDR3aa: CSQVTWAEGNQPQHF
CDR3nt: TGCAGCCAAGTGACCTGGGCAGAAGGAAATCAGCCCCAGCATTTT

d_gene: -
v_gene: TRBV9
j_gene: TRBJ2-5
abundance: -
CDR3aa: CASSAGVIWETQYF
CDR3nt: TGTGCCAGCAGCGCAGGGGTTATTTGGGAGACCCAGTACTTC

d_gene: -
v_gene: TRBV3-1
j_gene: TRBJ1-5
abundance: -
CDR3aa: CASSQDKNQPQHF
CDR3nt: TGTGCCAGCAGCCAAGATAAGAATCAGCCCCAGCATTTT